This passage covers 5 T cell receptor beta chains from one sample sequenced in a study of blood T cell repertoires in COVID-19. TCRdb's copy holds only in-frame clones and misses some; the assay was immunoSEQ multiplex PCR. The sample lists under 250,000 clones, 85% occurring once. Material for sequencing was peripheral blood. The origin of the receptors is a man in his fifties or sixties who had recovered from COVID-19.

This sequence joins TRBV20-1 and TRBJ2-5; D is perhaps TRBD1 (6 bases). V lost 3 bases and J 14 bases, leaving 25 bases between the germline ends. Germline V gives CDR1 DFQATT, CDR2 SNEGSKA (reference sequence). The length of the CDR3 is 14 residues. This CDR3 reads CSASEQLGAGANYF. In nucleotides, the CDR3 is TGCAGTGCTAGTGAGCAACTGGGTGCAGGGGCGAACTACTTC.

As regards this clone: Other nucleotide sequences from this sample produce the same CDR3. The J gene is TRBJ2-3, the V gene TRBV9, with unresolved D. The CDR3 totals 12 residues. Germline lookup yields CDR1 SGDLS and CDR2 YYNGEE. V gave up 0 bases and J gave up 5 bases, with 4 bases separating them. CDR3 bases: TGTGCCAGCAGCGTAGAGCGAGATACGCAGTATTTT. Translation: CASSVERDTQYF. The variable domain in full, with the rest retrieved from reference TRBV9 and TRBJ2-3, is DSGVTQTPKHLITATGQRVTLRCSPRSGDLSVYWYQQSLDQGLQFLIQYYNGEERAKGNILERFSAQQFPDLHSELNLSSLELGDSALYFCASSVERDTQYFGPGTRLTVL.

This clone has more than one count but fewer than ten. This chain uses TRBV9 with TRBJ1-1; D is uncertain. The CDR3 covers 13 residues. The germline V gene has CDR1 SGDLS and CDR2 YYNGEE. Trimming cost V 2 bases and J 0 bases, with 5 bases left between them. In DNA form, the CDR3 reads TGTGCCAGCAGCGTCTCCTTGAACACTGAAGCTTTCTTT. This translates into CASSVSLNTEAFF.

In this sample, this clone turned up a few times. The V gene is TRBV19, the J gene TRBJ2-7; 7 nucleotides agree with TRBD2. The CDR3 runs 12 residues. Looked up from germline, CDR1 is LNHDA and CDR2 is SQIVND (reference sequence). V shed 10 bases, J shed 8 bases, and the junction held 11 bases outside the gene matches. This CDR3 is CATSKRDGKQYF. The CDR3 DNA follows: TGTGCCACCTCGAAGCGGGATGGTAAGCAGTACTTC. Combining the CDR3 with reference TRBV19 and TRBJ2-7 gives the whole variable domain DGGITQSPKYLFRKEGQNVTLSCEQNLNHDAMYWYRQDPGQGLRLIYYSQIVNDFQKGDIAEGYSVSREKKESFPLTVTSAQKNPTAFYLCATSKRDGKQYFGPGTRLTVT.

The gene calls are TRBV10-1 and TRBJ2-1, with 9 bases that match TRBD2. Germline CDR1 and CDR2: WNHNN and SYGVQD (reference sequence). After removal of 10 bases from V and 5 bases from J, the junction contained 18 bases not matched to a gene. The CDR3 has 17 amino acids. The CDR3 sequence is CATHSRSRLAENNEQFF. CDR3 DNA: TGCGCCACCCACTCCAGGTCTAGACTAGCGGAAAACAATGAGCAGTTCTTC.